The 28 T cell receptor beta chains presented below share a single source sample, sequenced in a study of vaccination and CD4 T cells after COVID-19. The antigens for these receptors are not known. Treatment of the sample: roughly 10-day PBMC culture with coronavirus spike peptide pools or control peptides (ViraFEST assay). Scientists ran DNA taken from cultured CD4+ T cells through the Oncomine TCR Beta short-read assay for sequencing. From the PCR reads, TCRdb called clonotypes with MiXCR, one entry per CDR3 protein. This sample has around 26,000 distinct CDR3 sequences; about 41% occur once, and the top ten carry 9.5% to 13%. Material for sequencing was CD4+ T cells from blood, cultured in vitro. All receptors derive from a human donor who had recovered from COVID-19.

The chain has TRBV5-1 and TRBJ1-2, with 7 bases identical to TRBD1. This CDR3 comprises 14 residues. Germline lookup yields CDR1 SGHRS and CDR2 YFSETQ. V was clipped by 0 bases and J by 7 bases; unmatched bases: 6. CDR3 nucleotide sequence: TGCGCCAGCAGCTTGGTTCCAGGGGGAAGTGGCTACACCTTC. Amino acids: CASSLVPGGSGYTF.

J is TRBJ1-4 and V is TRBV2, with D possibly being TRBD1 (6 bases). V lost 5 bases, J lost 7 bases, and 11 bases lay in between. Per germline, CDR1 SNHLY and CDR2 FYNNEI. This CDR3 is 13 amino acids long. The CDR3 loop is CASSFRGSEKLFF. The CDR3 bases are TGTGCCAGCAGTTTCAGGGGAAGTGAAAAACTGTTTTTT.

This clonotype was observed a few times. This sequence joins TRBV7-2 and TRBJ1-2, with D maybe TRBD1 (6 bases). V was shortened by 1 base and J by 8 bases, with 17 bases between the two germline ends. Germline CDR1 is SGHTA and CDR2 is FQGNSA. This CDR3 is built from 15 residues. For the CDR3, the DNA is TGTGCCAGCAGCTTAGTTATACAGGGACTGCTCGGCTACACCTTC. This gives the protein CASSLVIQGLLGYTF.

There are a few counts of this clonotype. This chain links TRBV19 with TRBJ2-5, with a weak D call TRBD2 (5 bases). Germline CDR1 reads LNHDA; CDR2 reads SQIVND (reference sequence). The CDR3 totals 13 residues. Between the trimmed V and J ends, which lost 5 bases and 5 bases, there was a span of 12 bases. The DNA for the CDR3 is TGTGCCAGTAGTGCACTAGTAGCCGAGACCCAGTACTTC. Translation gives CASSALVAETQYF.

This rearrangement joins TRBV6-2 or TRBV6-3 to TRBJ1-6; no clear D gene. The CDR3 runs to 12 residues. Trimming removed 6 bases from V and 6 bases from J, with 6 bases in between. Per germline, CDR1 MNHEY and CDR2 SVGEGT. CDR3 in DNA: TGTGCCAGCAGAGACCTTAATTCACCCCTCCACTTT. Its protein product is CASRDLNSPLHF.

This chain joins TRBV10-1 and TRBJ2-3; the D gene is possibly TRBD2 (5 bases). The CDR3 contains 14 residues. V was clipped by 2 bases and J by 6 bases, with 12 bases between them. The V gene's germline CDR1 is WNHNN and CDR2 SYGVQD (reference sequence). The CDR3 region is CASSEGLASDTQYF. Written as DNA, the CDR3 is TGCGCCAGCAGTGAGGGCCTAGCATCTGATACGCAGTATTTT.

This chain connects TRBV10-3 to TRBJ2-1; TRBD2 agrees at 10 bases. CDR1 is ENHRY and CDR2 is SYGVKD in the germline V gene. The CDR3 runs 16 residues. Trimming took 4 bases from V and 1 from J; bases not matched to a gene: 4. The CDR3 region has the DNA TGTGCCATCAGTGCGCCTAGCGGGAGATCCTACAATGAGCAGTTCTTC. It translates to CAISAPSGRSYNEQFF.

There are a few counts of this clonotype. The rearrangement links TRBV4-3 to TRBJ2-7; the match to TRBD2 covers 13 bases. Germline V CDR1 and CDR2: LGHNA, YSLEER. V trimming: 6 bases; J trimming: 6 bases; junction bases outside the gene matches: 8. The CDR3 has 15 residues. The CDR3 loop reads CASRYGLAGVTEQYF. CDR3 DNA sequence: TGCGCCAGCAGATACGGACTAGCGGGAGTCACCGAGCAGTACTTC.

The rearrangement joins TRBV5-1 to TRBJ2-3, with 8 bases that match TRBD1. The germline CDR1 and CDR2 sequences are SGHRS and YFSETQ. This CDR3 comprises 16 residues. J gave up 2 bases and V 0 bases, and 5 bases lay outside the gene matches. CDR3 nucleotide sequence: TGCGCCAGCAGCTTGGCGGTCAGGGGGCTCACAGATACGCAGTATTTT. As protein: CASSLAVRGLTDTQYF. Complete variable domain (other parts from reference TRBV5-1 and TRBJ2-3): KAGVTQTPRYLIKTRGQQVTLSCSPISGHRSVSWYQQTPGQGLQFLFEYFSETQRNKGNFPGRFSGRQFSNSRSEMNVSTLELGDSALYLCASSLAVRGLTDTQYFGPGTRLTVL.

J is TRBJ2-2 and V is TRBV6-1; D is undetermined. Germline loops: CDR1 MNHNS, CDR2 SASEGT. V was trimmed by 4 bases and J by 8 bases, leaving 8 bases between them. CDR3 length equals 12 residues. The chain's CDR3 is CASSAKWGELFF. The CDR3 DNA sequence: TGTGCCAGCAGTGCCAAATGGGGGGAGCTGTTTTTT.

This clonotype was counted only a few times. Here the CDR3 reads CASSLLRGGPDTQYF. In nucleotides, the CDR3 is TGTGCCAGCAGTTTGTTGCGGGGGGGCCCCGATACGCAGTATTTT. The chain combines TRBV27 with TRBJ2-3, with TRBD2 identical over 9 bases. This CDR3 has 15 residues. Trimming cost V 3 bases and J 6 bases; bases outside gene matches: 7. Germline V gene sequence: CDR1 MNHEY, CDR2 SMNVEV (reference sequence).

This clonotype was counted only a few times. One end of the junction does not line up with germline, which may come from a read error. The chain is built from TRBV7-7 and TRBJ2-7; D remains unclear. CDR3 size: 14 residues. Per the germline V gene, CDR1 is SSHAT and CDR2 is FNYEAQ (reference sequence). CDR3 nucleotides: TGTGCTAGCAGCTTATCCGGGCCCCCGGCGGAGCAGTACTTC. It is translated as CASSLSGPPAEQYF.

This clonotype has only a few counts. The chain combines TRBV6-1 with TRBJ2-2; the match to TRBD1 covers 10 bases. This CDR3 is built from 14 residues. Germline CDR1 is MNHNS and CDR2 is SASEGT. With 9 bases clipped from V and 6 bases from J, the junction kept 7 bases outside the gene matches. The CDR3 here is CASSGQGSSGELFF. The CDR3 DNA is TGTGCCAGTTCGGGACAGGGGAGTTCCGGGGAGCTGTTTTTT.

The CDR3: CAWSGGTGRGQPQHF. The CDR3 DNA reads as TGTGCCTGGAGCGGTGGGACAGGGAGGGGTCAGCCCCAGCATTTT. The rearrangement joins TRBV30 to TRBJ1-5, with TRBD1 matching over 9 bases. Trimming at V came to 3 bases and at J to 6 bases, leaving 9 bases not matched to a gene. CDR1 is GTSNPN, CDR2 SVGIG, per germline (reference sequence). The CDR3 runs to 15 residues.

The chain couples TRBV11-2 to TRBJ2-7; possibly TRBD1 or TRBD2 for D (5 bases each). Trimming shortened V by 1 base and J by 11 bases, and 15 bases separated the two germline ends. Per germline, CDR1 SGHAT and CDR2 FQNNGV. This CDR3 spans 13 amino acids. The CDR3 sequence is CASSLGGLERKYF. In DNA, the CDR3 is TGTGCCAGCAGCTTAGGGGGGTTGGAACGGAAGTACTTC.

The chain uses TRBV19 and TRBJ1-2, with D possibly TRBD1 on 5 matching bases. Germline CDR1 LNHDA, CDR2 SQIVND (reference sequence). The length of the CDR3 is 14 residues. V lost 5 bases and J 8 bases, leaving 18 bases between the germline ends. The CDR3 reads CASSVPGTQGGYTF. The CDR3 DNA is TGTGCCAGTAGTGTTCCCGGGACTCAAGGGGGCTACACCTTC.

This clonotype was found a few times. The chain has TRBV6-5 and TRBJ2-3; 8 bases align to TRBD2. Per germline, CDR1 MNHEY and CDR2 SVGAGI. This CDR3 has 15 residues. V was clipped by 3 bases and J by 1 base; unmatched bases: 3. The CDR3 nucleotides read TGTGCCAGCAGTTATCTAGCGGGCCGCACAGATACGCAGTATTTT. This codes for CASSYLAGRTDTQYF.

DNA of the CDR3: TGTGCCAGCAGCTTGGACACAGCGGGAAACACAGATACGCAGTATTTT. Encoded protein: CASSLDTAGNTDTQYF. The chain recombines TRBV5-4 with TRBJ2-3; TRBD2 agrees at 7 bases. The junction had 6 bases not matched to a gene; V was cut back by 0 bases and J by 2 bases. Germline CDR1 is SGHNT and CDR2 is YYREEE (reference sequence). CDR3 length: 16 residues.

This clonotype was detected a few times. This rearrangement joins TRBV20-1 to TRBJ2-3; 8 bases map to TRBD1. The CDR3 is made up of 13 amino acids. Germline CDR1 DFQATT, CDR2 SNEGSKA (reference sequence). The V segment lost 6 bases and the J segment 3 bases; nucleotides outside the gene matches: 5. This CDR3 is CSAIRQGTDTQYF. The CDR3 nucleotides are TGCAGTGCGATTCGACAGGGGACAGATACGCAGTATTTT.

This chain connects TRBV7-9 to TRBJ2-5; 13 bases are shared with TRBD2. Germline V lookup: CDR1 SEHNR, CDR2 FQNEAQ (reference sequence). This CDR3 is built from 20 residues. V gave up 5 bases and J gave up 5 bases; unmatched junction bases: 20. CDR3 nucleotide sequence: TGTGCCAGCAGCAGACGCCAAAATCCGGGACTAGCGGGATGGGGGGAGACCCAGTACTTC. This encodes CASSRRQNPGLAGWGETQYF. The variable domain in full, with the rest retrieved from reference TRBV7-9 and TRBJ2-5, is DTGVSQNPRHKITKRGQNVTFRCDPISEHNRLYWYRQTLGQGPEFLTYFQNEAQLEKSRLLSDRFSAERPKGSFSTLEIQRTEQGDSAMYLCASSRRQNPGLAGWGETQYFGPGTRLLVL.

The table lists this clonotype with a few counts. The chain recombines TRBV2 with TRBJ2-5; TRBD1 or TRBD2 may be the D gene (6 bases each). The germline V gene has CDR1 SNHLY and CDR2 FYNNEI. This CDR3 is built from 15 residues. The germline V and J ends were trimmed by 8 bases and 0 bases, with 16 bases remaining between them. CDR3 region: CASVGGRVYQETQYF. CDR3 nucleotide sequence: TGTGCCAGCGTGGGGGGCAGGGTTTACCAAGAGACCCAGTACTTC.

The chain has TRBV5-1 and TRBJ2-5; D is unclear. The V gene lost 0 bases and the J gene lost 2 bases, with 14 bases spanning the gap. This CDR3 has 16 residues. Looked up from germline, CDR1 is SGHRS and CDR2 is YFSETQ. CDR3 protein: CASSLEGRVRQETQYF. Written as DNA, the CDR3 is TGCGCCAGCAGCTTGGAAGGCCGAGTAAGACAAGAGACCCAGTACTTC.

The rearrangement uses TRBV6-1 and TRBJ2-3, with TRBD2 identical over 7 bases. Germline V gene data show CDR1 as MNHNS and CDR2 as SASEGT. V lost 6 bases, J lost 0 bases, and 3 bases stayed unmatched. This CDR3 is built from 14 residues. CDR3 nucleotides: TGTGCCAGCAGGCAGCGGGGAAGCACAGATACGCAGTATTTT. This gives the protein CASRQRGSTDTQYF.

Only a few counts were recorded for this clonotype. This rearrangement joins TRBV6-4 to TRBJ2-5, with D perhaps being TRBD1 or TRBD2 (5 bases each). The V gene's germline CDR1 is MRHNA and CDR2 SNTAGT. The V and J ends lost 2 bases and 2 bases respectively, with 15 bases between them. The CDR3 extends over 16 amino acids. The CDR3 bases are TGTGCCAGCAGTGACGAGGGGCCCGGACATCAAGAGACCCAGTACTTC. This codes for CASSDEGPGHQETQYF.

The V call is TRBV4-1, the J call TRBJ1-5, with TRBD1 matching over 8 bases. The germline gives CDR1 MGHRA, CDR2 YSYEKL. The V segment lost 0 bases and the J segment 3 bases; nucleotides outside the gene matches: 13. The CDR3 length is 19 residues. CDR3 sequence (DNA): TGCGCCAGCAGCCAAGACGACCAATCCGGGACAGGCTACAATCAGCCCCAGCATTTT. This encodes CASSQDDQSGTGYNQPQHF.

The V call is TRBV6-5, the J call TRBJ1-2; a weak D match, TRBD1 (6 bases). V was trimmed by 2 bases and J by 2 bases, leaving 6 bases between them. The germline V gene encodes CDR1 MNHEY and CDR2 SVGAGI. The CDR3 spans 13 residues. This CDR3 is CASSYGTNYGYTF. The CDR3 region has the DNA TGTGCCAGCAGTTACGGGACAAACTATGGCTACACCTTC.

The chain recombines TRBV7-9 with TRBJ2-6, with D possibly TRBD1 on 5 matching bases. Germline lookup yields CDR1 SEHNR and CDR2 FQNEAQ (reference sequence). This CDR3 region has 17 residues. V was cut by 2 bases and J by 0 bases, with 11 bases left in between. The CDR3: CASSLRRGYSGANVLTF. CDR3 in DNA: TGTGCCAGCAGCTTAAGAAGGGGTTACTCTGGGGCCAACGTCCTGACTTTC.

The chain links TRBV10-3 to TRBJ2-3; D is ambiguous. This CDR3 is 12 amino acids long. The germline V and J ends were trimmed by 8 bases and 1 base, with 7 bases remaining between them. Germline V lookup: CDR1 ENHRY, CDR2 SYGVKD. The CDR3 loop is CAIDGGTDTQYF. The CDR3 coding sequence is TGTGCCATCGATGGGGGCACAGATACGCAGTATTTT.